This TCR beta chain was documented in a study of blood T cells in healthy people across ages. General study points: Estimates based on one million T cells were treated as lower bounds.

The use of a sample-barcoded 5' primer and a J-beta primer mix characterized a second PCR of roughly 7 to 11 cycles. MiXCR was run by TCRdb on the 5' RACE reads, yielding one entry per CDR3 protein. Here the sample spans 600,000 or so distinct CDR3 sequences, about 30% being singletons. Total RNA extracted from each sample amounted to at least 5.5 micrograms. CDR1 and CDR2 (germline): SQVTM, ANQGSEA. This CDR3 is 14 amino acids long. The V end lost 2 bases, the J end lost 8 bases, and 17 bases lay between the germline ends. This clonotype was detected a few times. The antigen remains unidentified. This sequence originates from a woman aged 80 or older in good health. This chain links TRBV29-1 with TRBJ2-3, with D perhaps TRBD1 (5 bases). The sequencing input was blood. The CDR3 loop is CSVEPSRAHGTQYF. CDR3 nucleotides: TGCAGCGTTGAACCCTCCAGGGCGCATGGTACGCAGTATTTT.